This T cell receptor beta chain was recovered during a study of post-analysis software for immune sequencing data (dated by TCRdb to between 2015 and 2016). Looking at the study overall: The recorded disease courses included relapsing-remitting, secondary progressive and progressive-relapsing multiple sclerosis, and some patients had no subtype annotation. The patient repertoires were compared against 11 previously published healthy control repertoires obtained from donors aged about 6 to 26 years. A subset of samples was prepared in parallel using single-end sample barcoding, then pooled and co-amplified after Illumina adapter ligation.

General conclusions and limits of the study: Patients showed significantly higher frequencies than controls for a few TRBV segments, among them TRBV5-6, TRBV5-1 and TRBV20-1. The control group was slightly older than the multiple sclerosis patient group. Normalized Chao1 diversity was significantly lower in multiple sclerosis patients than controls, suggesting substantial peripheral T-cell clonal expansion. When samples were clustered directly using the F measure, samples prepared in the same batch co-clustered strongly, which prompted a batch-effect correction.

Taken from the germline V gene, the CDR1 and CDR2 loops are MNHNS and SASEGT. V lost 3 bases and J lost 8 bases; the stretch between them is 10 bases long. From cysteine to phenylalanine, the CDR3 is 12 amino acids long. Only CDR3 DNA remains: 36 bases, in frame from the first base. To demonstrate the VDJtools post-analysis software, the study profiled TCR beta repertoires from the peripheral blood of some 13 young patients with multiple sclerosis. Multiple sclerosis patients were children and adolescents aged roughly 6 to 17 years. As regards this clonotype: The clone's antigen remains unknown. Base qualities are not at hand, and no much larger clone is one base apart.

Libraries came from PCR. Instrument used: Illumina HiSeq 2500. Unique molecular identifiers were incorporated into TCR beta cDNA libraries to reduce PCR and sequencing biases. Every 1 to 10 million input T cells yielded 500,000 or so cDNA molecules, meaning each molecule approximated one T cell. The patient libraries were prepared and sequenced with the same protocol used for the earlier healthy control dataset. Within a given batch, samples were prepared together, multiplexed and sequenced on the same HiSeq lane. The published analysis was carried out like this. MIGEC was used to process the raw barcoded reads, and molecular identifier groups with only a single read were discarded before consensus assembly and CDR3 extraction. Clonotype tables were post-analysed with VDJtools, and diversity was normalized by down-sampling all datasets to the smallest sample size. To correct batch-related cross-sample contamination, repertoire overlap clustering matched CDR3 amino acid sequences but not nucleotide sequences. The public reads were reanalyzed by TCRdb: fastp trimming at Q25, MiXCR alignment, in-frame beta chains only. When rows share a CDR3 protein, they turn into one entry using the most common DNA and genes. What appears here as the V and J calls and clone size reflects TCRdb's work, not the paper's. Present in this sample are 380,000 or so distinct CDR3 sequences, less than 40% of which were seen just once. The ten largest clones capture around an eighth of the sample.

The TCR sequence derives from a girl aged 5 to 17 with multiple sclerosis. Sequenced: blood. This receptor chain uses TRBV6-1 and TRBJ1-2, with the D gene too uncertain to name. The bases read TGTGCCAGCAGTGAGGTCATCGGGGGCTACACCTTC. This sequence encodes CASSEVIGGYTF.